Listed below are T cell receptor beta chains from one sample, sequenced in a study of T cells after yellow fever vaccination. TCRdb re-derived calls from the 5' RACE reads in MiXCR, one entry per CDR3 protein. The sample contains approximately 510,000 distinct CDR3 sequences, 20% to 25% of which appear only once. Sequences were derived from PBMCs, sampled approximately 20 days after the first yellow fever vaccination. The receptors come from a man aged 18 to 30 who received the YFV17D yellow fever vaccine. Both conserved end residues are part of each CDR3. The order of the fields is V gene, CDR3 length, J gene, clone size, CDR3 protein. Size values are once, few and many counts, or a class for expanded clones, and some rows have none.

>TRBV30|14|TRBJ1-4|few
CAWSPLAGSEGLFF
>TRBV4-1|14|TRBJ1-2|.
CASSLPLRSGGYTF
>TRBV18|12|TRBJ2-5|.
CASSAFSETQYF
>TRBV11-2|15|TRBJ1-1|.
CASSLAGQMNTEAFF
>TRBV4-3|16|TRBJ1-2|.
CASSHAPGGVNYGYTF
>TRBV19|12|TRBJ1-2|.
CASRLTGNGYTF
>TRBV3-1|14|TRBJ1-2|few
CASSQTSQGDGYTF
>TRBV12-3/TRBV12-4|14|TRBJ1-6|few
CASSLNPWNSPLHF
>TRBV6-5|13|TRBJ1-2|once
CASSLQGANGYTF
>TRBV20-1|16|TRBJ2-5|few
CSARDLGTGGAKTQYF
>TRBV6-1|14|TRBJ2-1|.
CASSEAGGRRGQFF
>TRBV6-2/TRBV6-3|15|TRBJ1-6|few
CASSWPGTGDSPLHF
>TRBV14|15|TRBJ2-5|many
CASSPIGQGSETQYF
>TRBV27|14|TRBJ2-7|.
CASSLGGGDYEQYF
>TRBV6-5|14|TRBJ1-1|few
CASSYDREGTEAFF
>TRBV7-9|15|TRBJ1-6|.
CASSSYRDHNSPLHF
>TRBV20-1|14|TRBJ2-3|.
CSDRGPHLTDTQYF
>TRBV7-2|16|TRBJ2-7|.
CASSLGSQGAAYEQYF
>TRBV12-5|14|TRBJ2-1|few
CASGLAGGHYEQFF
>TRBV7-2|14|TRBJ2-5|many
CASSSDRAEETQYF
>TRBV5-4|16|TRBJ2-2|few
CASSLAGQTNTGELFF
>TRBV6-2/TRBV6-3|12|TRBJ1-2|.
CASRMGYYGYTF
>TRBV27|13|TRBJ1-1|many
CASMGGLNTEAFF
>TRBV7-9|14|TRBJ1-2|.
CASSVRRESAVDNF
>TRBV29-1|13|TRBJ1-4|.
CSVGVGSNEKLFF
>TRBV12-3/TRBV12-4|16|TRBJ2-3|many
CASSTRRDGLTDTQYF
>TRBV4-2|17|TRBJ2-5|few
CASSPLRSGVSRETQYF
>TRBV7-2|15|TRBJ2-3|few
CASSLRTGAADTQYF
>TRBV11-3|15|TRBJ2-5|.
CASSRSGQGGGTQYF
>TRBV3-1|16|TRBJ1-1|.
CASSPSPILRGTEAFF
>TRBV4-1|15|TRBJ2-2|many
CASSPGTSGGGELFF
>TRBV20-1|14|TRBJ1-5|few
CSASLPGSNQPQHF
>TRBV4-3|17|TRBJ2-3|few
CASSQAPPGQSTDTQYF
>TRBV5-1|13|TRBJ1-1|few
CASSWTGETEAFF
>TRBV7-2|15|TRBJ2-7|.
CASSLASQRSYEQYF
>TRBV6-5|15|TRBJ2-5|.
CASSWVETGKETQYF
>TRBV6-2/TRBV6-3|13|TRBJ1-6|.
CASSLNRGSPLHF
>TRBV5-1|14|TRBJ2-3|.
CATGTGDGTDTQYF
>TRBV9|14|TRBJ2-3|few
CASSVPGSTDTQYF
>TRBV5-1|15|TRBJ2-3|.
CASSRDRARTDTQYF
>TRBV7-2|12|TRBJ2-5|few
CASSHLGETQYF
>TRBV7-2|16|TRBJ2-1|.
CASSLWVGGSYNEQFF
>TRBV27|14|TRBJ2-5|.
CASSKEGRGETQYF
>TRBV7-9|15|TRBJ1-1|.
CASSSYRSGGTEAFF
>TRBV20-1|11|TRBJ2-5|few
CSAPKGETQYF
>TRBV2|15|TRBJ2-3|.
CASSILAPGEDTQYF
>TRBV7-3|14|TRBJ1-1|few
CASSLRAGGVEAFF
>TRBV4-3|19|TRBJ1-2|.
CASSQSTQTGTLIGYGYTF
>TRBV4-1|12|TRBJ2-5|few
CASSQEEETQYF
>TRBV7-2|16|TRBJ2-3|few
CASSLLFLDSTDTQYF
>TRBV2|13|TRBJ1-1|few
CASREGPGTEAFF